These 25 T cell receptor beta chains were all obtained from the same sample, sequenced in a study of T cells in Graves' hyperthyroidism and ophthalmopathy. The investigators amplified TCR beta CDR3 regions from RNA transcripts. Initially, a first-round RT-PCR of the TCR CDR3 employed the HTBI primer set. One entry per CDR3 protein results from TCRdb running MiXCR on the multiplex PCR reads. The sample lists roughly 300,000 distinct CDR3 sequences, 25% occurring once. The sample comprised blood. These TCRs come from a man in his forties or fifties with Graves' hyperthyroidism that later progressed to Graves' ophthalmopathy.

The chain joins TRBV12-3 or TRBV12-4 to TRBJ2-7; a weak D match, TRBD1 (6 bases). V was trimmed by 8 bases and J by 5 bases, leaving 16 bases between them. CDR3 size: 13 residues. CDR3: CASGGKGWDEQYF. CDR3 sequence (DNA): TGTGCCAGCGGGGGCAAGGGGTGGGACGAGCAGTACTTC.

This clonotype has a handful of counts. The chain combines TRBV7-9 with TRBJ1-2, with no clear D. The CDR3 loop spans 14 amino acids. Trimming took 3 bases from V and 4 from J, leaving 12 bases between them. Germline V gene sequence: CDR1 SEHNR, CDR2 FQNEAQ (reference sequence). The DNA for the CDR3 is TGTGCCAGCAGCTTCTCAAGAACTGTCTATGGCTACACCTTC. Translation gives CASSFSRTVYGYTF. Supplemented by reference TRBV7-9 and TRBJ1-2, the full variable domain reads DTGVSQNPRHKITKRGQNVTFRCDPISEHNRLYWYRQTLGQGPEFLTYFQNEAQLEKSRLLSDRFSAERPKGSFSTLEIQRTEQGDSAMYLCASSFSRTVYGYTFGSGTRLTVV.

This clonotype was seen ten or more times. The chain links TRBV19 to TRBJ1-2; 9 bases line up with TRBD1. Germline CDR1 reads LNHDA; CDR2 reads SQIVND (reference sequence). V lost 4 bases, J lost 4 bases, and 4 bases stayed unmatched. This CDR3 spans 14 amino acids. The CDR3: CASSRTGVLYGYTF. The CDR3 nucleotides read TGTGCCAGTAGTAGGACAGGGGTCCTCTATGGCTACACCTTC. Full variable domain (outside the CDR3, taken from reference TRBV19 and TRBJ1-2): DGGITQSPKYLFRKEGQNVTLSCEQNLNHDAMYWYRQDPGQGLRLIYYSQIVNDFQKGDIAEGYSVSREKKESFPLTVTSAQKNPTAFYLCASSRTGVLYGYTFGSGTRLTVV.

This clonotype has at least ten counts. The gene calls are TRBV4-1 and TRBJ2-5; D is possibly TRBD2 (6 bases). The germline V and J ends were trimmed by 6 bases and 2 bases, with 16 bases remaining between them. The CDR3 runs to 15 residues. CDR1 MGHRA and CDR2 YSYEKL come from the germline V gene. CDR3 sequence: CASSVGGPKQETQYF. CDR3 nucleotides: TGCGCCAGCAGTGTTGGAGGGCCTAAACAAGAGACCCAGTACTTC.

This clonotype was detected many times. The rearrangement links TRBV6-5 to TRBJ1-5, with D possibly TRBD1 on 6 matching bases. Germline CDR1 is MNHEY and CDR2 is SVGAGI. The CDR3 runs to 15 residues. The ends were cut back, 6 bases at V and 3 bases at J, with 15 bases in the middle. The CDR3 loop is CASRTGRDINQPQHF. The DNA of the CDR3 is TGTGCCAGCAGGACAGGACGGGATATCAATCAGCCCCAGCATTTT.

In this sample, this clonotype turned up many times. The chain carries TRBV11-2 and TRBJ2-5; 9 positions match TRBD2. The length of the CDR3 is 15 residues. Losses at the gene ends were 5 bases for V and 2 bases for J; bases not matched to a gene: 6. Looked up from germline, CDR1 is SGHAT and CDR2 is FQNNGV. The CDR3, as DNA: TGTGCCAGCAGCCTCCGGACTAGCGAACAAGAGACCCAGTACTTC. Protein product: CASSLRTSEQETQYF.

J is TRBJ2-5 and V is TRBV20-1; 7 positions agree with TRBD1. V was pared by 5 bases and J by 5 bases, with 14 bases of the junction left unmatched. Germline V gene lookup returns CDR1 DFQATT and CDR2 SNEGSKA (reference sequence). This CDR3 is built from 15 residues. The CDR3 is CSAPTRGGRWETQYF. CDR3 DNA: TGCAGTGCTCCAACTCGAGGGGGCCGTTGGGAGACCCAGTACTTC.

A remark on this clonotype: This may be a read error: a much more frequent sequence differs by one nucleotide. The V and J genes are TRBV12-3 or TRBV12-4 and TRBJ2-2; 9 positions agree with TRBD1. The V gene end was trimmed by 6 bases and the J gene end by 3 bases; junction bases not matched to a gene: 2. The CDR3 totals 14 residues. The CDR3 region has the DNA TGTGCCAGCAGCTGGACAGGGGACACCGGGGAGCTGTTTTTT. It translates to CASSWTGDTGELFF.

This clonotype was counted many times. The V and J genes are TRBV4-1 and TRBJ1-2, with D hard to call. Germline CDR1 and CDR2: MGHRA and YSYEKL. The CDR3 has 15 amino acids. V was pared by 0 bases and J by 3 bases, with 11 bases between. DNA of the CDR3: TGCGCCAGCAGCCAAGATCCTTACAGATACTATGGCTACACCTTC. Its translation is CASSQDPYRYYGYTF.

This clonotype came up many times. The J gene is TRBJ2-5, the V gene TRBV28; 10 bases agree with TRBD1. The J segment lost 0 bases and the V segment lost 5 bases, leaving 9 bases of the junction unmatched. Germline assignment: CDR1 MDHEN and CDR2 SYDVKM. This CDR3 spans 17 amino acids. CDR3 in amino acids: CASSPPPGQGYQETQYF. CDR3 in DNA: TGTGCCAGCAGTCCCCCTCCGGGACAGGGGTACCAAGAGACCCAGTACTTC.

Ten or more counts support this clonotype. The CDR3 is CAISGTDQETQYF. The CDR3 DNA reads as TGTGCCATCAGTGGGACGGACCAAGAGACCCAGTACTTC. This rearrangement joins TRBV10-3 to TRBJ2-5; D ambiguous. Trimming shortened V by 4 bases and J by 0 bases, and 6 bases separated the two germline ends. Germline V lookup: CDR1 ENHRY, CDR2 SYGVKD. The CDR3 extends over 13 amino acids.

V usage is TRBV15 and J usage is TRBJ2-5; the match to TRBD2 covers 9 bases. J gave up 1 base and V 7 bases, and 4 bases lay outside the gene matches. This CDR3 comprises 14 residues. In germline, CDR1 is LNHNV, CDR2 YYDKDF (reference sequence). CDR3 protein: CATMRGGGQETQYF. The CDR3 DNA reads as TGTGCCACCATGCGGGGGGGCGGCCAAGAGACCCAGTACTTC.

Many counts were recorded for this clonotype. The chain links TRBV11-1 to TRBJ2-5, with unresolved D. V lost 1 base, J lost 0 bases, and 0 bases lay in between. CDR1 and CDR2 (germline): SGHAT, FQDESV (reference sequence). The CDR3 loop spans 12 amino acids. CDR3 region: CASSLDQETQYF. In nucleotides, the CDR3 is TGTGCCAGCAGCTTAGACCAAGAGACCCAGTACTTC.

The genes are TRBV29-1 and TRBJ1-1; 8 positions agree with TRBD1. Germline loops: CDR1 SQVTM, CDR2 ANQGSEA. V lost 6 bases to trimming and J lost 5 bases; unmatched junction nucleotides: 11. The CDR3 consists of 14 residues. The CDR3 sequence: CSVLPGQGGTEAFF. The CDR3 region has the DNA TGCAGCGTACTTCCCGGACAGGGAGGGACTGAAGCTTTCTTT. The entire variable domain, with the rest obtained from reference TRBV29-1 and TRBJ1-1, is as follows: SAVISQKPSRDICQRGTSLTIQCQVDSQVTMMFWYRQQPGQSLTLIATANQGSEATYESGFVIDKFPISRPNLTFSTLTVSNMSPEDSSIYLCSVLPGQGGTEAFFGQGTRLTVV.

This clonotype was counted ten times or more. The CDR3 bases are TGTGCCAGCTCAGGAAGGACCGACCCCCATAATTCACCCCTCCACTTT. Amino acids: CASSGRTDPHNSPLHF. The chain combines TRBV18 with TRBJ1-6; the D is unclear. Germline lookup yields CDR1 KGHSH and CDR2 LQKENI. V gave up 5 bases and J gave up 5 bases, with 16 bases separating them. The CDR3 has 16 amino acids.

This clonotype came up many times. The chain joins TRBV12-3 or TRBV12-4 to TRBJ1-2; D is unclear. This CDR3 region has 13 residues. V dropped 6 bases and J dropped 0 bases, with 8 bases sitting between them. The CDR3 bases are TGTGCCAGCAGATCCACATCTAACTATGGCTACACCTTC. It is translated as CASRSTSNYGYTF.

This clonotype has ten or more counts. The genes are TRBV11-2 and TRBJ2-5; no definite D call. The germline V gene encodes CDR1 SGHAT and CDR2 FQNNGV. The germline V and J ends were trimmed by 1 base and 4 bases, with 10 bases remaining between them. The CDR3 runs 14 residues. The CDR3 is CASSLGYSVETQYF. DNA of the CDR3: TGTGCCAGCAGCTTAGGCTATTCCGTAGAGACCCAGTACTTC.

This clonotype was seen many times. This chain uses TRBV12-5 with TRBJ1-3; D is possibly TRBD1 (5 bases). Germline loops: CDR1 LGHNT, CDR2 FRNRAP. CDR3 length: 15 residues. V was trimmed by 7 bases and J by 4 bases, leaving 17 bases between them. The CDR3 DNA reads as TGTGCTAGTGCTACTTTTGGGGCGCGAGGAAACACCATATATTTT. It codes for CASATFGARGNTIYF. Combining the CDR3 with reference TRBV12-5 and TRBJ1-3 gives the whole variable domain DARVTQTPRHKVTEMGQEVTMRCQPILGHNTVFWYRQTMMQGLELLAYFRNRAPLDDSGMPKDRFSAEMPDATLATLKIQPSEPRDSAVYFCASATFGARGNTIYFGEGSWLTVV.

This clonotype was counted many times. This sequence joins TRBV10-1 and TRBJ2-7, with a possible D match to TRBD1 (6 bases). Germline assignment: CDR1 WNHNN and CDR2 SYGVQD (reference sequence). V was cut by 8 bases and J by 6 bases, with 11 bases left in between. There are 11 residues in the CDR3. The DNA for the CDR3 is TGCGCCAGCGCAGGGGAAGGCGAGCAGTACTTC. The encoded protein is CASAGEGEQYF.

This clonotype was seen many times. The chain carries TRBV28 and TRBJ1-5, with D unresolved. The CDR3 length is 9 residues. CDR1 and CDR2 (germline): MDHEN, SYDVKM. Trimming left V 3 bases short and J 10 bases short, with 1 base between. The CDR3 coding sequence is TGTGCCAGCAGTTTTCCCCAGCATTTT. Amino acid sequence: CASSFPQHF.

There are many counts of this clonotype. The chain uses TRBV6-5 and TRBJ1-5; TRBD1 is a possible D gene (6 bases). V gave up 8 bases and J gave up 0 bases, with 11 bases separating them. Germline V CDR1 and CDR2: MNHEY, SVGAGI. The CDR3 covers 14 residues. CDR3 sequence reads: CASSRTDSNQPQHF. The CDR3 DNA reads as TGTGCCAGCTCGCGGACAGATAGCAATCAGCCCCAGCATTTT.

This clonotype was found many times. The chain employs TRBV12-3 or TRBV12-4 and TRBJ1-5; D is unresolved. The V and J ends lost 8 bases and 7 bases respectively, with 15 bases between them. The CDR3 runs to 13 residues. The CDR3 loop reads CASHASGGQPQHF. The CDR3 DNA follows: TGTGCCAGCCATGCCTCCGGAGGACAGCCCCAGCATTTT.

The V and J genes are TRBV20-1 and TRBJ1-1; 10 nucleotides match TRBD1. The trim removed 6 bases at V and 0 bases at J, leaving 7 bases unmatched. Germline CDR1 is DFQATT and CDR2 is SNEGSKA (reference sequence). CDR3 size: 15 residues. The DNA for the CDR3 is TGCAGTGCCCTCGGGACAGGGGCGATGAACACTGAAGCTTTCTTT. Translation gives CSALGTGAMNTEAFF.

The chain is built from TRBV6-4 and TRBJ1-1; no clear D. This CDR3 spans 12 amino acids. CDR1 and CDR2 from the germline V gene are MRHNA and SNTAGT. Trimming stripped 5 bases from V and 6 bases from J, with 10 bases between. CDR3 DNA: TGTGCCAGCAGTCCTACGAGTCCTGAAGCTTTCTTT. This codes for CASSPTSPEAFF.

This clonotype has just a few counts. This chain uses TRBV2 with TRBJ2-5; 7 nucleotides match TRBD1. The length of the CDR3 is 13 residues. The ends lost 8 bases at V and 5 bases at J; junction bases unmatched: 8. Per the germline V gene, CDR1 is SNHLY and CDR2 is FYNNEI. CDR3 protein: CASEGQDLETQYF. The CDR3 region has the DNA TGTGCCAGCGAAGGACAGGATCTGGAGACCCAGTACTTC. Supplemented by reference TRBV2 and TRBJ2-5, the full variable domain reads EPEVTQTPSHQVTQMGQEVILRCVPISNHLYFYWYRQILGQKVEFLVSFYNNEISEKSEIFDDQFSVERPDGSNFTLKIRSTKLEDSAMYFCASEGQDLETQYFGPGTRLLVL.